This record concerns one T cell receptor (beta chain) sequence. This clone appeared a single time. It lacks a known antigen. No base-level quality is on record; no much larger clone is a single base apart. This sample is part of a study of cytomegalovirus exposure and HLA in healthy donors (dated by TCRdb to about 2017). Some background on the complete study: An earlier analysis of roughly 500 of the donors reported about 250 Gb of sequence data and some 120 million unique TCR beta sequences from about 179 million T cells. Around 330 gigabases of sequencing data and roughly 80 million unique TCR sequences made up an early release that covered several hundred HLA-typed donors. Of the roughly 400 genotyped donors, around 81% fell in the genetic ancestry cluster associated with self-reported Caucasian donors. The study was designed to test whether signatures of past pathogen exposure could be identified by cataloging public T cell receptors. The T cell repertoires of 666 subjects were profiled by immunosequencing and related to cytomegalovirus serostatus. Along with the roughly 700-subject first cohort, a separate validation cohort of around 110 different subjects was used. To predict cytomegalovirus infection status, the study combined high-throughput TCR immunosequencing, statistical association of individual TCRs with disease status, and machine learning. A later analysis re-examined previously published TCR beta repertoires from 600 to 700 donors and added high-resolution HLA genotyping to investigate patterns of TCR occurrence. In the later analysis, no new phenotypic data were used to find candidate immune exposures; instead, reliance was placed on TCR beta sequences and their occurrence across donors. To decide whether each TCR beta V gene segment behaved as functional or pseudogenic, an earlier analysis of some 570 of the donors relied on high-throughput TCR beta sequencing. Donor age, sex, ethnicity and CMV serostatus were compiled together with the repertoire data. A later genetic analysis took genome-wide SNP genotypes for about 55% of the 666 donors and used that subset as a discovery cohort. Every repertoire in the discovery cohort had been generated on one and the same sequencing platform. HLA typing covered class I and class II loci at four-digit resolution. The number of donors typed differed by locus, with about 629-640 for A, B, C, DRB1 and DQB1, roughly 520 for DQA1, 600 to 610 for DPA1, and around 430 for DPB1. Four or five DR-DQ haplotypes were treated as single units for association and clustering because of strong linkage in the cohort. Among a few hundred genotyped donors of the cohort, an average of about 240,000 unique TCR beta nucleotide sequences were sequenced per donor, about a sixth of them non-productive.

Library preparation employed the immunoSEQ multiplex PCR assay. For the multiplex PCR, a mixture combining 60 forward primers for TCR Vbeta segments and 13 reverse primers for TCR Jbeta segments was used. The CDR3 region of rearranged TCR beta genes was amplified from genomic DNA by a multiplex PCR assay. The Illumina HiSeq System was used to sequence the amplified TCR beta libraries as 87-base-pair reads. The source study handled its data this way. In a later analysis, some 80 million unique TCR beta chains were counted across the roughly 610 repertoires, and roughly 11 million of these chains were shared by at least two donors. Raw reads were error-corrected and collapsed into unique sequences with a nearest-neighbor algorithm that merged closely related sequences to remove PCR and sequencing errors. To assign V, D and J gene segments, CDR3 sequences were aligned to IMGT reference sequences. Each retained sequence needed at least a six-nucleotide match to both a V gene segment and a J gene segment. Rearrangements were called productive when the CDR3 lacked stop codons and stayed in frame with V and J; all others were non-productive. Following IMGT convention, CDR3 was defined as the stretch from the second conserved V-encoded cysteine up to the conserved J-encoded phenylalanine. The earlier analysis of 500 to 600 of the donors excluded sequences that lacked an unambiguous match to a single V gene segment. In an earlier analysis of several hundred of the donors, V segments were called functional above 56.7% productive rearrangements and were called segregating when the between-donor standard deviation exceeded 5%. A statistical classification framework was built for diagnosing cytomegalovirus status from the catalog of TCR beta chain sequences. In a later analysis, TCR nucleotide sequences were compared against IMGT/GENE-DB human TR gene sequences so that V and J genes could be assigned. A later analysis assigned CDR3 sequences and most-parsimonious VDJ recombination scenarios with the TCRdist pipeline. In a later analysis, each TCR beta chain was defined by its CDR3 amino acid sequence together with its V-gene family, and reads lacking a unique V-gene family were excluded. As a way to deal with suspected cross-contamination and a sequencing artifact, a later analysis dropped 450 to 600 nucleotide sequences that were highly shared and had low generation probability. A later analysis calculated a clonal expansion index for each public chain from normalized within-repertoire ranks of inferred template counts. A later analysis computed generation probabilities with a VDJ recombination model fitted to out-of-frame rearrangements, and checked the results against IGoR. In a later analysis, TCR-TCR, TCR-HLA and TCR-CMV co-occurrence was scored with hypergeometric tests, and a repertoire-size bias correction was applied to TCR pairs. False discovery rates were estimated in a later analysis by permuting HLA or CMV assignments 20 times. In a later analysis, co-occurring TCRs were grouped using DBSCAN, and TCRdist sequence similarity was added for clustering within HLA-allele-positive subsets. Co-occurrence clustering excluded repertoires with fewer than 30,000 or more than 120,000 public chains, plus five with anomalous nucleotide sharing. Not all clones reach the TCRdb copy of this immuneACCESS table, which keeps in-frame sequences only. Checked studies attribute under half of the gap to unresolved V genes and leave the rest unexplained. Clone size and V and J calls were adopted from that table, with D and trimming inferred from the DNA. This sample lists about 110,000 clones; roughly 80% were detected once. Approximately 2.5% of the sample is held by the ten biggest clonotypes.

What the authors observed across the whole study: Because HLA typing was unavailable for some donors at each locus, only the typed subset was used in association tests. In both the original and validation cohorts, the classifier was reported to diagnose cytomegalovirus status with high specificity and sensitivity. Linkage disequilibrium might explain the correlated functional status among segregating V segments, but an unknown experimental factor could not be excluded. In an earlier analysis of over 550 of the donors, most TCR beta V segments were observed in productive rearrangements about 90% or about 30% of the time, broadly matching IMGT annotations. In vitro tests confirmed that three of the cytomegalovirus-associated TCR beta chains recognize cytomegalovirus antigens. A further reported finding was that TCR beta sequences accurately predicted the HLA-A and HLA-B alleles for most subjects in the first cohort. Because counts were too low, seventeen rarely observed V segments, including chromosome 9 orphons, were excluded from the earlier analysis of around 640 of the donors. In a later analysis, HLA-associated TCR beta chains were found to be more clonally expanded and to have lower generation probabilities than equally common non-associated chains. A cluster of highly shared sequence variants was judged likely to represent a technical artifact of the sequencing pipeline. CMV serostatus was the only immune exposure information available for the cohort. An association between a missense DCLRE1C variant and V-gene and J-gene trimming of TCR beta chains was found in a later genetic analysis and replicated in an independent cohort. According to a later analysis, most CMV-associated TCR beta chains appeared to be HLA-restricted, and the HLA associations seemed to be driven largely by CMV exposure. A later analysis reported that several top co-occurrence clusters appeared linked to parvovirus B19, influenza, CMV and Epstein-Barr virus. Assigning TCR associations to individual alleles was difficult when HLA alleles, especially DR and DQ, strongly co-occurred. In a later analysis, the rate of TCR association differed among HLA loci, with DRB1 alleles having the most associated TCRs and HLA-C alleles having the fewest. Because the 87-base-pair reads could not distinguish some IMGT-functional V segments, including TRBV6-2 and TRBV6-3, those segments were excluded. The authors suggested that the approach could potentially be extended to other disease states and immunological phenotypes. A later genetic analysis reported fewer N-insertions in productive TCRs among donors in an Asian-associated ancestry cluster than the 666-donor mean. Sequencing depth was assumed to be roughly uniform across donors in the presence/absence analyses, though that assumption may not hold. The cohort was sequenced for TCR beta chains only, and without alpha or paired-chain data the features that could be detected were limited. A total of 164 TCR beta chains were listed by the study as associated with cytomegalovirus. Most TCR sequences were observed very rarely across donors, whereas some public TCRs were present in many individuals. A later analysis associated about 18,000 TCR beta sequences with specific HLA alleles at a false discovery rate of 0.05.

Measured from the cysteine to the phenylalanine, the CDR3 is 17 residues long. This entry keeps only the CDR3 DNA: 51 bases, framed from base 1. For this chain, trimming is 1 base at the V end and 1 base at the J end, and the number of junction bases without a gene match is 6. The germline V gene specifies SGHVS as CDR1 and FQNEAQ as CDR2. The cohort comprised 550 to 700 healthy bone marrow donors. Cohort members were all nominally healthy when sampled, although unrecorded immune exposures were likely present. The donor tested CMV seropositive, placing the donor among the 290 or so seropositive members of the cohort. A peripheral blood sample was collected from each donor, and TCR beta sequencing was performed on peripheral blood mononuclear cells. The Qiagen DNeasy Blood Extraction Kit was used to extract genomic DNA from the blood cell samples.

This chain is built from TRBV7-8 and TRBJ2-4, with 8 bases in between that match TRBD1. Sequencing was performed on PBMCs. This TCR came from a man under 40 in good health and CMV-seropositive. Here the CDR3 is given as CASSLEVSGGAKNIQYF. The sequenced DNA: TGTGCCAGCAGCTTAGAGGTATCAGGGGGCGCCAAAAACATTCAGTACTTC.